Sequencing of this T cell receptor (beta chain) was carried out in a study of blood T cell repertoires in COVID-19. Study members were between roughly 18 and 100 years old and lived in fewer than 30 US regions. Sequencing was performed with immunoSEQ multiplex PCR; in TCRdb, only in-frame clones are kept and a portion is missing. This table holds fewer than 450,000 clones, 88% found once. Germline assignment: CDR1 LGHNA and CDR2 YNFKEQ. With V trimmed by 1 base and J by 10 bases, 11 bases remained unmatched. The CDR3 length is 17 residues. This chain connects TRBV4-2 to TRBJ2-1; TRBD2 matches 12 bases. The TCR originated in a woman aged 40 to 49 with acute COVID-19. Sequencing was performed on PBMCs or T cells enriched from blood (not recorded which). CDR3 DNA sequence: TGTGCCAGCAGCCAAGCAATCCCGACTAGCGGGGGACGGGAGCAGTTCTTC. This sequence encodes CASSQAIPTSGGREQFF.